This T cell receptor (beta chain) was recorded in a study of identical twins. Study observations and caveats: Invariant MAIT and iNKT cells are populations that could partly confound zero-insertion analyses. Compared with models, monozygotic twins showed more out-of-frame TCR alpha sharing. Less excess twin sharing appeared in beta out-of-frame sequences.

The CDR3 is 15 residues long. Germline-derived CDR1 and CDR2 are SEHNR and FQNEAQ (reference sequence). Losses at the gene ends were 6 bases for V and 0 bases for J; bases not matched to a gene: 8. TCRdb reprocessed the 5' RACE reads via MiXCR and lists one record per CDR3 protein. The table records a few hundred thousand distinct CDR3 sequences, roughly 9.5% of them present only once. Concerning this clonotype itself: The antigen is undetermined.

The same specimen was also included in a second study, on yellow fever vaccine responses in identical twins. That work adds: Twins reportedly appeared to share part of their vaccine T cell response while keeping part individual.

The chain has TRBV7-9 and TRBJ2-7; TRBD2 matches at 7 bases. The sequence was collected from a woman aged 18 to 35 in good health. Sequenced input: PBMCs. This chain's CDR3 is CASSETSLSSYEQYF. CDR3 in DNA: TGTGCCAGCAGTGAGACTAGCCTGAGCTCCTACGAGCAGTACTTC.